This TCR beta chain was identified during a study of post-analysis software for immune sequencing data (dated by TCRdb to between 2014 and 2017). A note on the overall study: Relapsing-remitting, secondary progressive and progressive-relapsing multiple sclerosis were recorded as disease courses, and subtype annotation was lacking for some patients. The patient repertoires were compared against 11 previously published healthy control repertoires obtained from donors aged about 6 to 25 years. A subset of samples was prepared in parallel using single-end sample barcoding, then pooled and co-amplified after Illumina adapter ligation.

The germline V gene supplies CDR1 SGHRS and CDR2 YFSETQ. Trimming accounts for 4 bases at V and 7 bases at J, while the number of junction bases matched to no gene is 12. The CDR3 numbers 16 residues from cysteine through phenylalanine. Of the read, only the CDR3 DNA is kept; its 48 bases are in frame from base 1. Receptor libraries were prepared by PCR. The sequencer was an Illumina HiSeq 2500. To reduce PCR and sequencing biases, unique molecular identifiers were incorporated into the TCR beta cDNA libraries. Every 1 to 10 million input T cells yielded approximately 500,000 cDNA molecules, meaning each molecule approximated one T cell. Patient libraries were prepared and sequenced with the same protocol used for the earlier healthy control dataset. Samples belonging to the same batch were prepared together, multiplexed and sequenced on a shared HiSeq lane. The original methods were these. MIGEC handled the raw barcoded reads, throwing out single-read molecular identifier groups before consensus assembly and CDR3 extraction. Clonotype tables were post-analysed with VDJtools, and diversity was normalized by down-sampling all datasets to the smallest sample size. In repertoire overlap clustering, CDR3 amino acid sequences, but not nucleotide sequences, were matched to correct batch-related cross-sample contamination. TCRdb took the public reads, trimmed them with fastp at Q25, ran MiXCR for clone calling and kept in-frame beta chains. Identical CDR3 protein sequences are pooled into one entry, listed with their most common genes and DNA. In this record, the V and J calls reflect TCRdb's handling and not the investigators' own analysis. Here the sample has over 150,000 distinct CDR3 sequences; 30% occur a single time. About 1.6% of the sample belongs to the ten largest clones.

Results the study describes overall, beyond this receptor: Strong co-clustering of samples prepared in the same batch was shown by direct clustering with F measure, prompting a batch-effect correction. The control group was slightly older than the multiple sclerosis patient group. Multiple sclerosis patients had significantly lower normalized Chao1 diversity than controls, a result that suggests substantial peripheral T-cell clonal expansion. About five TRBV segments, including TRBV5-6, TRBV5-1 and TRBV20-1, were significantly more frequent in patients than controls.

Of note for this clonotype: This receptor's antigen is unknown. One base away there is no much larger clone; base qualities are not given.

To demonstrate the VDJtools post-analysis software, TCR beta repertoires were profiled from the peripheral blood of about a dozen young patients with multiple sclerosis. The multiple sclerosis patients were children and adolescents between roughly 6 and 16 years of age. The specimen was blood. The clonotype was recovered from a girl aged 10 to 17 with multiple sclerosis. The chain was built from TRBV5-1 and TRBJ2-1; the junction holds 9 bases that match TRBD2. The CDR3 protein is CASSPDGTSNGNEQFF. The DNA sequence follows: TGCGCCAGCAGCCCGGATGGGACTAGCAACGGAAATGAGCAGTTCTTC.